Below are 11 T cell receptor beta chains sequenced from a single sample in a study of shared clonotypes between healthy human individuals. The table came from immunoSEQ multiplex PCR; TCRdb's copy has only in-frame clones and leaves some out. This sample yields about 980,000 clones, of which around 80% are seen a single time; roughly 1.5% belongs to the top ten. Sequencing was done on a sample of memory CD4+ T cells sorted from blood. Specified subset: CD45RA-negative fraction. These receptors were obtained from a man aged 18 to 30 in good health.

This clone has more than one count but fewer than ten. The V and J genes are TRBV5-4 and TRBJ2-7; D not resolved. The CDR3 is 13 amino acids. Germline V gene lookup returns CDR1 SGHNT and CDR2 YYREEE (reference sequence). The V and J ends lost 0 bases and 2 bases respectively, with 6 bases between them. The CDR3 loop is CASSLANTYEQYF. Here the CDR3 DNA reads TGTGCCAGCAGCTTGGCCAACACCTACGAGCAGTACTTC.

This clone was recorded only once. The chain couples TRBV13 to TRBJ2-2, with 8 bases matching TRBD1. The CDR3 has 14 amino acids. Germline values: CDR1 PRHDT, CDR2 FYEKMQ (reference sequence). V dropped 5 bases and J dropped 6; count of bases not matched to a gene: 5. The chain's CDR3 is CASSPPDRAGELFF. The CDR3 DNA sequence: TGTGCCAGCAGCCCACCGGACAGGGCCGGGGAGCTGTTTTTT.

The chain is built from TRBV4-1 and TRBJ2-2; D possibly corresponds to TRBD1 (6 bases). The CDR3 consists of 16 residues. Germline V gene lookup returns CDR1 MGHRA and CDR2 YSYEKL. V was trimmed by 1 base and J by 5 bases, leaving 14 bases between them. CDR3 protein: CASSQAGQLRTGELFF. The CDR3 bases are TGCGCCAGCAGCCAAGCCGGACAGCTAAGAACCGGGGAGCTGTTTTTT.

The V call is TRBV5-4, the J call TRBJ2-7; the D is unclear. Germline V gives CDR1 SGHNT, CDR2 YYREEE (reference sequence). Deletions cut 0 bases from V and 9 bases from J, with 16 bases between. This CDR3 has 14 amino acids. Here the CDR3 reads CASSLAGSGAVQYF. The CDR3 DNA reads TGTGCCAGCAGCTTGGCCGGTAGTGGAGCTGTGCAGTACTTC.

The sample holds a few counts of this clone. The J gene is TRBJ1-4, the V gene TRBV7-6, with D unclear. Germline assignment: CDR1 SGHVS and CDR2 FNYEAQ. There are 12 residues in the CDR3. Trimming stripped 5 bases from V and 1 base from J, with 2 bases between. Written as DNA, the CDR3 is TGTGCCAGCAGCATAACTAATGAAAAACTGTTTTTT. It encodes CASSITNEKLFF.

The gene calls are TRBV4-1 and TRBJ2-5; TRBD1 or TRBD2 may be the D gene (5 bases each). Trimming left V 2 bases short and J 5 bases short, with 21 bases between. In germline, CDR1 is MGHRA, CDR2 YSYEKL. CDR3 length: 17 residues. Written as DNA, the CDR3 is TGCGCCAGCAGCCAAAGGATGGGGGAGTTGGGAGTGGAGACCCAGTACTTC. Its protein product is CASSQRMGELGVETQYF.

The V and J genes are TRBV7-9 and TRBJ2-2, with no clear D. The germline CDR1 and CDR2 sequences are SEHNR and FQNEAQ (reference sequence). The CDR3 spans 19 residues. Between the trimmed V and J ends, which lost 1 base and 5 bases, there was a span of 23 bases. CDR3 sequence reads: CASSLVVWTGPSTTGELFF. The CDR3 bases are TGTGCCAGCAGCTTAGTGGTTTGGACCGGGCCGAGTACTACCGGGGAGCTGTTTTTT.

V gene TRBV4-1 combines with J gene TRBJ2-3, with 8 bases matching TRBD2. This CDR3 has 18 amino acids. Trimming removed 0 bases from V and 2 bases from J; junction bases left unmatched: 10. Germline V CDR1 and CDR2: MGHRA, YSYEKL. The CDR3 DNA reads as TGCGCCAGCAGCCAAGATCTGTCAGCGGGGGCCCTCACAGATACGCAGTATTTT. Translation gives CASSQDLSAGALTDTQYF.

The chain combines TRBV6-1 with TRBJ1-4; unclear D gene. V was clipped by 5 bases and J by 4 bases, with 11 bases between them. Germline V CDR1 and CDR2: MNHNS, SASEGT. CDR3 length: 14 residues. CDR3 coding DNA: TGTGCCAGCAGTAGAGGAGATTATAATGAAAAACTGTTTTTT. Amino acid sequence: CASSRGDYNEKLFF.

This clone appeared once. The chain recombines TRBV7-8 with TRBJ1-5; unclear D gene. The length of the CDR3 is 14 residues. The germline V gene encodes CDR1 SGHVS and CDR2 FQNEAQ. V was shortened by 4 bases and J by 2 bases, with 9 bases between the two germline ends. The CDR3 reads CASSSRTGNQPQHF. CDR3 nucleotide sequence: TGTGCCAGCAGCTCAAGGACCGGCAATCAGCCCCAGCATTTT.

This clone has just one count. The chain carries TRBV11-2 and TRBJ2-7, with D perhaps TRBD1 (5 bases). CDR1 is SGHAT and CDR2 is FQNNGV in the germline V gene. Trimming stripped 1 base from V and 7 bases from J, with 11 bases between. The CDR3 runs 13 residues. CDR3 sequence reads: CASSLAPNREQYF. CDR3 DNA: TGTGCCAGCAGCTTAGCCCCAAACAGGGAGCAGTACTTC.